This TCR beta chain was found in a study of blood T cells in healthy people across ages. The authors ran a second PCR of roughly 6 to 12 cycles using a sample-barcoded 5' primer and a J-beta primer mix. TCRdb re-called the 5' RACE reads through MiXCR, storing one row per CDR3 protein. The profile shows some 1,500,000 distinct CDR3 sequences, 40% to 45% of them singletons. The specimen was blood. This clonotype was obtained from a young woman in good health.

CDR3 bases: TGCGCCAGCAGCCTTCGGGAGCCCCCTATCAATGAGCAGTACTTC. This sequence encodes CASSLREPPINEQYF. V is TRBV5-1 and J is TRBJ2-5; tentatively, D is TRBD2 (6 bases). The ends were cut back, 4 bases at V and 11 bases at J, with 24 bases in the middle. Germline lookup yields CDR1 SGHRS and CDR2 YFSETQ. The CDR3 loop spans 15 amino acids.